Reported below is one T cell receptor (beta chain). Its cognate antigen has yet to be identified. There are no base qualities to consult, and no much larger clone falls within one base. The entry originates in a study of T cell repertoires in cytomegalovirus infection (dated by TCRdb to the late 2010s). Regarding the study in general: Donor HLA type was relevant to the analysis, as public TCR beta signatures indicated carriage of CMV infection together with the matching HLA type.

The CDR3 measures 14 amino acids from cysteine to phenylalanine. Only CDR3 DNA remains: 42 bases, in frame from the first base. Trimming costs V 3 bases and J 6 bases, and their ends lie 12 bases apart. The germline V gene provides CDR1 SGHTA and CDR2 FQGNSA. The sequencing machine was an Illumina HiSeq 1500. TCRdb's own reprocessing of the public reads used fastp at Q25 and MiXCR and kept productive beta chains. Every CDR3 protein is listed once, alongside the most common genes and DNA of its rows. The sample table contains around 130,000 distinct CDR3 sequences; only one count was recorded for more than 20% of them. Jointly, the top ten make up 34% of the sample. General findings and caveats noted by the study authors: In the ex vivo response, HLA-C-restricted CMV-specific TCR beta clonotypes were dominant, and in two of eight donors the single most frequent clonotype came from this HLA-C-restricted group. Cumulative frequency of public TCR beta family members discriminated carriers of CMV infection plus the relevant HLA type in this cohort and an independent roughly 330-donor cohort.

The sequenced material came from PBMCs, sequenced either directly or after in vitro stimulation (not recorded which). The V and J genes are TRBV7-2 and TRBJ1-3; there is no confident call for the D gene. The source is a human donor in good health (CMV status not recorded). Some clones in this sample may be carry-over from other donors' samples. CDR3 sequence: CASSFKGLSNTIYF. In nucleotide form, the sequence is TGTGCCAGCAGCTTTAAGGGTCTGTCAAACACCATATATTTT.